Below, 10 T cell receptor beta chains from the same sample are listed, as sequenced in a study of T cell clonotyping in hematopoietic cell transplantation. Produced via immunoSEQ multiplex PCR; TCRdb's table is partial and in-frame only. The table includes 750 to 900 clones, under 85% detected once. The sample consisted of PBMCs, taken 30 days after allogeneic stem cell transplant. Receptor source: a female patient between 30 and 45 years old who had an allogeneic stem cell transplant, so the T cells may come from the graft donor. Some clones in this sample may be carry-over from other donors' samples.

This clone was seen only once. The gene calls are TRBV30 and TRBJ2-7; 7 nucleotides align to TRBD2. Trimming removed 3 bases from V and 6 bases from J; junction bases left unmatched: 8. The CDR3 has 13 residues. Germline V lookup: CDR1 GTSNPN, CDR2 SVGIG (reference sequence). CDR3: CAWRQGGVGEQYF. CDR3 DNA: TGTGCCTGGAGGCAGGGAGGGGTAGGCGAGCAGTACTTC.

The J gene is TRBJ2-3, the V gene TRBV5-6, with a weak D call TRBD1 (6 bases). The CDR3 loop spans 16 amino acids. Looked up from germline, CDR1 is SGHDT and CDR2 is YYEEEE. The germline V and J ends were trimmed by 6 bases and 2 bases, with 19 bases remaining between them. CDR3 region: CASNLRDTGYTDTQYF. CDR3 in DNA: TGTGCCAGCAACCTCCGGGACACGGGATACACAGATACGCAGTATTTT.

The rearrangement joins TRBV27 to TRBJ2-7; no clear D. V was pared by 8 bases and J by 9 bases, with 29 bases between. The CDR3 runs 16 residues. Germline V gives CDR1 MNHEY, CDR2 SMNVEV (reference sequence). The CDR3 protein is CASCPRITHPLRGQYF. CDR3 DNA sequence: TGTGCCAGCTGCCCTCGCATCACTCATCCCCTACGAGGGCAGTACTTC.

The rearrangement joins TRBV29-1 to TRBJ2-1, with 12 bases fitting TRBD2. With 7 bases clipped from V and 15 bases from J, the junction kept 10 bases outside the gene matches. This CDR3 spans 12 amino acids. CDR1 SQVTM and CDR2 ANQGSEA come from the germline V gene. CDR3 in amino acids: CSAWSSGGAMFF. In DNA form, the CDR3 reads TGCAGCGCCTGGTCTAGCGGGGGGGCTATGTTCTTC.

J is TRBJ1-5 and V is TRBV5-4, with D maybe TRBD1 (5 bases). The CDR3 runs to 14 residues. Trimming removed 3 bases at V and 4 bases at J, with 11 bases between. Germline V gene data show CDR1 as SGHNT and CDR2 as YYREEE (reference sequence). CDR3 amino acids: CASSSGGSNQPQHF. CDR3 sequence (DNA): TGTGCCAGCAGCTCCGGGGGATCGAATCAGCCCCAGCATTTT.

The chain is built from TRBV30 and TRBJ1-1, with 7 bases lining up with TRBD1. The CDR3 spans 13 residues. Germline values: CDR1 GTSNPN, CDR2 SVGIG (reference sequence). J gave up 4 bases and V 2 bases, and 4 bases lay outside the gene matches. The CDR3 reads CAWSQGEFTEAFF. The CDR3 region has the DNA TGTGCCTGGAGTCAGGGGGAATTCACTGAAGCTTTCTTT.

The rearrangement joins TRBV2 to TRBJ2-6; TRBD1 matches 7 bases. The CDR3 covers 16 residues. The germline gives CDR1 SNHLY, CDR2 FYNNEI. V shed 6 bases and J 0 bases; nucleotides not matched to a gene: 5. The DNA of the CDR3 is TGTGCCAGCAGGGGGGACAGTCGCTCTGGGGCCAACGTCCTGACTTTC. This gives the protein CASRGDSRSGANVLTF.

This clone is termed hyperexpanded. CDR3 bases: TGTGCCAGCACCAGGGGGGGGGACCCAGATACGCAGTATTTT. Its translation is CASTRGGDPDTQYF. The chain couples TRBV9 to TRBJ2-3; D may be TRBD1 or TRBD2 (7 bases each). V gave up 6 bases and J gave up 4 bases, with 15 bases separating them. The V gene's germline CDR1 is SGDLS and CDR2 YYNGEE. The CDR3 runs to 14 residues.

This rearrangement joins TRBV11-2 to TRBJ1-1, with 8 bases identical to TRBD1. CDR3 length equals 16 residues. With V trimmed by 5 bases and J by 3 bases, 11 bases remained unmatched. Germline CDR1 SGHAT, CDR2 FQNNGV. Here the CDR3 DNA reads TGTGCCAGCAGCCAAATCAACAGGGGGATTTACACTGAAGCTTTCTTT. Encoded protein: CASSQINRGIYTEAFF. The full variable domain, rest sourced from reference TRBV11-2 and TRBJ1-1, is EAGVAQSPRYKIIEKRQSVAFWCNPISGHATLYWYQQILGQGPKLLIQFQNNGVVDDSQLPKDRFSAERLKGVDSTLKIQPAKLEDSAVYLCASSQINRGIYTEAFFGQGTRLTVV.

V gene TRBV29-1 combines with J gene TRBJ2-7; 9 bases match TRBD1. The trim removed 0 bases at V and 6 bases at J, leaving 9 bases unmatched. From germline, CDR1 is SQVTM and CDR2 ANQGSEA. This CDR3 region has 15 residues. CDR3 sequence (DNA): TGCAGCGTTGAAGACCCCGGGACAGGGTACAGCGAGCAGTACTTC. Amino acids: CSVEDPGTGYSEQYF.